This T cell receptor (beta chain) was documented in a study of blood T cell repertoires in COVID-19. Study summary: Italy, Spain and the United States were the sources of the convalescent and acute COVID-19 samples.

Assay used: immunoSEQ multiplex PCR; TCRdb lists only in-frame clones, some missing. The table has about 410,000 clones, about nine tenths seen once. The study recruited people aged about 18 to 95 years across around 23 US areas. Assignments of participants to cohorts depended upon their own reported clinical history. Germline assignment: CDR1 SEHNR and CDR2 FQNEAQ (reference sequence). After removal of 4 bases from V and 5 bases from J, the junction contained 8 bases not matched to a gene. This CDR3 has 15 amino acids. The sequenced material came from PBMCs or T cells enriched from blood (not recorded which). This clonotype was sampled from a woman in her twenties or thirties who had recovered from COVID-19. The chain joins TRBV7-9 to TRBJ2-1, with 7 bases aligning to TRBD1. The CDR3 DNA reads TGTGCCAGCAGCTCGAGGACAGGTTCGCACAATGAGCAGTTCTTC. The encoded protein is CASSSRTGSHNEQFF.